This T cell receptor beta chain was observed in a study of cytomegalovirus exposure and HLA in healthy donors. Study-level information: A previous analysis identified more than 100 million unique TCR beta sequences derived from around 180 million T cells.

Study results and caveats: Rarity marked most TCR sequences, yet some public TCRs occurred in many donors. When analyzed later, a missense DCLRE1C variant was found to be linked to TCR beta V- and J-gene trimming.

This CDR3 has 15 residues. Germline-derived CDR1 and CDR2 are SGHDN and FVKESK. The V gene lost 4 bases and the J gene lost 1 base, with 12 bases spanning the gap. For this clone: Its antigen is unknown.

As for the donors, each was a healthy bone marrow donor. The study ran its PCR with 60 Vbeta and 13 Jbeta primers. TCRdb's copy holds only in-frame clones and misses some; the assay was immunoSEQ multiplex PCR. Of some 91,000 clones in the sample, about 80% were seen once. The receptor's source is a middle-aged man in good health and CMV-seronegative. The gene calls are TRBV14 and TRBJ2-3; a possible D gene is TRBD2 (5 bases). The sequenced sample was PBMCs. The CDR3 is CASSLTRLGTDTQYF. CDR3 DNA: TGTGCCAGCAGCCTTACTAGGCTTGGCACAGATACGCAGTATTTT.